This paragraph reports one T cell receptor (beta chain). Its specificity is unknown. This sample's treatment: over 15 received Ad26.COV2.S at low or high dose, single or two shots; about 5 received placebo; per-sample allocation not given. The study sampled participants on day 63 after the first vaccine or placebo injection. Sequencing used immunoSEQ multiplex PCR; TCRdb keeps in-frame clones, though not all of them. The table includes roughly 420,000 clones, approximately 90% detected once. This entry comes from a study of Ad26.COV2.S vaccination and SARS-CoV-2 variants. Overall study findings and caveats: Reported post-vaccination CD8+ and CD4+ T cell responses to spike showed substantial breadth.

CDR3 size: 11 residues. The V end was cut by 4 bases, the J end by 3 bases, with 4 bases between. Germline CDR1 is LGHDT and CDR2 is YNNKEL (reference sequence). Source: peripheral blood, taken in a trial of Ad26.COV2.S vaccine versus placebo. This sequence was found in a person aged 18 to 59 who received the Ad26.COV2.S COVID-19 vaccine or a placebo. This chain uses TRBV3-1 (or the pseudogene TRBV3-2) with TRBJ2-7; the D is unclear. In DNA form, the CDR3 reads TGTGCCAGCAGCCCAAACTACGAGCAGTACTTC. It specifies CASSPNYEQYF.